These 17 T cell receptor beta chains originate from one sample sequenced in a study of blood T cells in healthy people across ages. Alongside a J-beta primer mix, a sample-barcoded 5' primer served in a second PCR lasting about 7 to 11 cycles. Each CDR3 protein is one row after TCRdb ran MiXCR on the 5' RACE reads. The table shows roughly 800,000 distinct CDR3 sequences, with about 36% occurring only once. Sequences were obtained from blood. These receptor sequences come from a man between 18 and 35 years old in good health.

This chain links TRBV6-6 with TRBJ1-1; D unresolved. In germline, CDR1 is MNHNY, CDR2 SVGAGI (reference sequence). Between the trimmed V and J ends, which lost 10 bases and 0 bases, there was a span of 15 bases. This CDR3 contains 14 residues. The CDR3 loop is CAIRPGFVNTEAFF. The CDR3 DNA reads as TGTGCCATACGCCCCGGCTTCGTGAACACTGAAGCTTTCTTT.

Remarks on this clonotype: A much larger clonotype is one base distant, so this may be a read error. The chain couples TRBV12-3 or TRBV12-4 to TRBJ2-1, with D unclear. The CDR3 sequence is 10 residues long. The germline V and J ends were trimmed by 3 bases and 8 bases, with 2 bases remaining between them. CDR3 in DNA: TGTGCCAGCAGTTTCTATGAGCAGTTCTTC. Protein: CASSFYEQFF.

Only a few counts were recorded for this clonotype. The chain employs TRBV6-6 and TRBJ1-5; D call uncertain. Germline V gene sequence: CDR1 MNHNY, CDR2 SVGAGI (reference sequence). The V gene lost 2 bases and the J gene lost 6 bases, with 17 bases spanning the gap. The CDR3 runs 16 residues. The CDR3 DNA sequence: TGTGCCAGCAGTTACGGGGTAGGGTTAAGGATTCAGCCCCAGCATTTT. Protein product: CASSYGVGLRIQPQHF.

The CDR3: CASRRGGYTF. In nucleotides, the CDR3 is TGTGCCAGCAGAAGGGGTGGCTACACCTTC. The V and J genes are TRBV6-1 and TRBJ1-2, with D tentatively TRBD1 (5 bases). The germline gives CDR1 MNHNS, CDR2 SASEGT. V gave up 6 bases and J gave up 7 bases, with 6 bases separating them. The CDR3 covers 10 residues.

On this clonotype itself: A much bigger clone sits one base away, suggesting this may be a read error. The rearrangement links TRBV20-1 to TRBJ2-3; 11 nucleotides agree with TRBD2. Germline loops: CDR1 DFQATT, CDR2 SNEGSKA (reference sequence). After removal of 5 bases from V and 6 bases from J, the junction contained 13 bases not matched to a gene. The CDR3 spans 16 residues. This chain's CDR3 is CSAQGSLAGVLDTQYF. In DNA form, the CDR3 reads TGCAGTGCTCAAGGGTCACTAGCGGGGGTGCTGGATACGCAGTATTTT.

The CDR3 DNA reads TGTGCCAGCAGTTACTCGACAGGGCCGTACTATGGCTACACCTTC. Protein: CASSYSTGPYYGYTF. The chain employs TRBV6-5 and TRBJ1-2; 7 bases map to TRBD1. This CDR3 is 15 amino acids long. V lost 0 bases and J lost 3; bases outside the gene matches: 4. Per germline, CDR1 MNHEY and CDR2 SVGAGI.

In its sample, this clonotype was seen a few times. The CDR3 DNA reads as TGCAGTGCTCGGGACAGAAAAGAGACCCAGTACTTC. It is translated as CSARDRKETQYF. This rearrangement joins TRBV20-1 to TRBJ2-5, with TRBD1 identical over 7 bases. The CDR3 consists of 12 residues. The V and J ends lost 5 bases and 3 bases, in that order; junction bases with no gene match: 3. The germline V gene encodes CDR1 DFQATT and CDR2 SNEGSKA (reference sequence).

This chain links TRBV6-1 with TRBJ1-2; D is perhaps TRBD1 (6 bases). The V gene lost 2 bases and the J gene lost 5 bases, with 15 bases spanning the gap. Germline V gives CDR1 MNHNS, CDR2 SASEGT. The CDR3 contains 15 residues. The CDR3 DNA reads as TGTGCCAGCAGTGAACCCACGGGGGCAGTTTATGGCTACACCTTC. Translating gives CASSEPTGAVYGYTF.

The genes are TRBV4-3 and TRBJ2-1; perhaps TRBD2 as D (8 bases). Germline V gives CDR1 LGHNA, CDR2 YSLEER. Trimming took off 4 bases at V and 9 bases at J, with 22 bases between the two ends. CDR3 size: 16 residues. CDR3 sequence reads: CASSRGPGTRDSEQFF. As DNA, the CDR3 is TGCGCCAGCAGCCGCGGACCCGGGACTAGGGACAGTGAGCAGTTCTTC.

The chain links TRBV7-2 to TRBJ2-4; D remains ambiguous. Deletions cut 1 base from V and 0 bases from J, with 22 bases between. Germline CDR1 and CDR2: SGHTA and FQGNSA. The CDR3 is 20 residues long. CDR3 sequence (DNA): TGTGCCAGCAGCTTAGAGAATACTCGCTCAGTCCTGGGAGCCAAAAACATTCAGTACTTC. Translated: CASSLENTRSVLGAKNIQYF.

This clonotype occurred a few times. Here the CDR3 DNA reads TGTGCCTGGAGTGCGGGAGGCAGTCAGCCCCAGCATTTT. Encoded protein: CAWSAGGSQPQHF. The genes are TRBV30 and TRBJ1-5; no firm D call. The CDR3 loop spans 13 amino acids. Trimming took off 1 base at V and 6 bases at J, with 10 bases between the two ends. From germline, CDR1 is GTSNPN and CDR2 SVGIG (reference sequence). Full variable domain (remainder filled in from reference TRBV30 and TRBJ1-5): SQTIHQWPATLVQPVGSPLSLECTVEGTSNPNLYWYRQAAGRGLQLLFYSVGIGQISSEVPQNLSASRPQDRQFILSSKKLLLSDSGFYLCAWSAGGSQPQHFGDGTRLSIL.

This clonotype appeared a few times. This rearrangement joins TRBV12-3 or TRBV12-4 to TRBJ2-5; 7 bases line up with TRBD1. J was trimmed by 1 base and V by 6 bases; bases with no gene match: 14. The CDR3 is 17 amino acids. The CDR3 bases are TGTGCCAGCAGCTCCCGGACAGGTCGGAATAGCCAAGAGACCCAGTACTTC. Amino acid sequence: CASSSRTGRNSQETQYF.

The rearrangement joins TRBV6-6 to TRBJ2-7; D perhaps matches TRBD1 (6 bases). The CDR3 runs 15 residues. Trimming removed 6 bases from V and 0 bases from J, with 15 bases in between. Germline CDR1 reads MNHNY; CDR2 reads SVGAGI (reference sequence). In nucleotides, the CDR3 is TGTGCCAGCAGATCAGACAGGCCCAGCTCCTACGAGCAGTACTTC. This translates into CASRSDRPSSYEQYF.

To note about this clonotype: A read error may be the cause here, since a much bigger clone is one base away. The rearrangement links TRBV20-1 to TRBJ2-1, with D perhaps matching TRBD1 or TRBD2 (6 bases each). The assigned J gene may be wrong: the sequence end matches TRBJ2-7 better. The CDR3 length is 13 residues. Germline lookup yields CDR1 DFQATT and CDR2 SNEGSKA (reference sequence). The CDR3 DNA is TGCAGCGTTTCCGGGGGCTCCTACAATGAGCAGTACTTC. Its protein product is CSVSGGSYNEQYF.

This clonotype was found a few times. The gene calls are TRBV14 and TRBJ2-5; tentatively, D is TRBD2 (6 bases). This CDR3 is 14 amino acids long. CDR1 and CDR2 from the germline V gene are SGHDN and FVKESK. V was shortened by 4 bases and J by 8 bases, with 17 bases between the two germline ends. The DNA of the CDR3 is TGTGCCAGCAGCCGGGAGGACAAGGCAGGAACCCAGTACTTC. Its protein is CASSREDKAGTQYF.

The chain joins TRBV12-3 or TRBV12-4 to TRBJ2-5; no firm D call. The CDR3 is made up of 12 amino acids. Between the trimmed V and J ends, which lost 3 bases and 5 bases, there was a span of 7 bases. The CDR3 loop reads CASSFTLETQYF. The CDR3 region has the DNA TGTGCCAGCAGTTTCACCCTCGAGACCCAGTACTTC.

This clonotype was seen a few times. The V call is TRBV4-1, the J call TRBJ2-5; 10 nucleotides align to TRBD2. The CDR3 is 17 amino acids. Germline-derived CDR1 and CDR2 are MGHRA and YSYEKL. The V gene end was trimmed by 4 bases and the J gene end by 5 bases; junction bases not matched to a gene: 13. In DNA form, the CDR3 reads TGCGCCAGCAGCCGGTCCGACGGGACTAGCGCTACGGAGACCCAGTACTTC. Translated, it gives CASSRSDGTSATETQYF.